These 22 T cell receptor beta chains share one sample of origin, sequenced in a study of shared clonotypes between healthy human individuals. The table came from immunoSEQ multiplex PCR; TCRdb's copy has only in-frame clones and leaves some out. The sample records over a million clones, about 80% being singletons. The sample consisted of memory CD4+ T cells from PBMCs. As to subset: CD45RA-negative fraction. These receptors were collected from a man younger than 30 in good health. Some clones in this sample may be carry-over from other donors' samples.

This clone was seen a single time. For the CDR3, the DNA is TGCGCCAGCAGCTTGGGAGGTAGAGTCGAGACCCAGTACTTC. Encoded protein: CASSLGGRVETQYF. This chain connects TRBV5-1 to TRBJ2-5; D unclear. The CDR3 length is 14 residues. V was trimmed by 0 bases and J by 5 bases, leaving 11 bases between them. From germline, CDR1 is SGHRS and CDR2 YFSETQ.

V usage is TRBV5-4 and J usage is TRBJ1-2; 7 bases are a match to TRBD1. Germline values: CDR1 SGHNT, CDR2 YYREEE (reference sequence). This CDR3 has 14 amino acids. V was clipped by 6 bases and J by 5 bases; unmatched bases: 10. CDR3 DNA sequence: TGTGCCAGCACATTTAGCGGCAGGGGGTATGGCTACACCTTC. Translation gives CASTFSGRGYGYTF.

This clone has just a few counts. The same CDR3 also results from other DNA sequences found in this sample. V and J are TRBV18 and TRBJ2-7, with TRBD2 identical over 7 bases. The CDR3 is made up of 13 amino acids. The ends lost 3 bases at V and 1 base at J; junction bases unmatched: 0. The germline CDR1 and CDR2 sequences are KGHSH and LQKENI. The CDR3 spells CASSPGLSYEQYF. In nucleotides, the CDR3 is TGTGCCAGCTCACCGGGACTATCCTACGAGCAGTACTTC.

V usage is TRBV7-9 and J usage is TRBJ2-2; the match to TRBD1 covers 7 bases. CDR1 SEHNR and CDR2 FQNEAQ come from the germline V gene (reference sequence). V trimming: 3 bases; J trimming: 0 bases; junction bases outside the gene matches: 4. The CDR3 is 16 amino acids. Here the CDR3 reads CASSLGQSSNTGELFF. CDR3 bases: TGTGCCAGCAGCTTGGGACAGTCTTCGAACACCGGGGAGCTGTTTTTT.

The J gene is TRBJ1-2, the V gene TRBV5-1; D gene uncertain. Germline V lookup: CDR1 SGHRS, CDR2 YFSETQ. The CDR3 spans 14 residues. The germline V and J ends were trimmed by 4 bases and 1 base, with 11 bases remaining between them. The chain's CDR3 is CASSPSHHNYGYTF. The CDR3 DNA reads as TGCGCCAGCAGCCCAAGTCATCATAACTATGGCTACACCTTC.

The V and J genes are TRBV19 and TRBJ1-2; 8 positions agree with TRBD1. Per the germline V gene, CDR1 is LNHDA and CDR2 is SQIVND (reference sequence). The CDR3 is made up of 16 amino acids. Trimming at V came to 5 bases and at J to 6 bases, leaving 14 bases not matched to a gene. The CDR3 DNA reads TGTGCCAGTAGTCCGGGCAGGGGGCTAATCGCCAATGGCTACACCTTC. Protein product: CASSPGRGLIANGYTF.

This sequence joins TRBV27 and TRBJ1-1, with 7 bases identical to TRBD1. This CDR3 contains 14 residues. CDR1 and CDR2 (germline): MNHEY, SMNVEV (reference sequence). The ends lost 0 bases at V and 8 bases at J; junction bases unmatched: 6. The CDR3 nucleotides are TGTGCCAGCAGTTTATCGGGGACAGTAGGAGAAGCTTTCTTT. This encodes CASSLSGTVGEAFF.

This chain connects TRBV28 to TRBJ1-3, with D unclear. The germline gives CDR1 MDHEN, CDR2 SYDVKM. The CDR3 has 12 residues. The V gene lost 10 bases and the J gene lost 2 bases, with 9 bases spanning the gap. DNA of the CDR3: TGTGCCACTCATCAGACTGGAAACACCATATATTTT. Translated: CATHQTGNTIYF.

The J gene is TRBJ2-4, the V gene TRBV5-1; unclear D gene. The CDR3 contains 16 residues. V lost 1 base, J lost 0 bases, and 11 bases lay in between. The germline gives CDR1 SGHRS, CDR2 YFSETQ. CDR3 coding DNA: TGCGCCAGCAGCTTGCTAGGCACTTCAGCCAAAAACATTCAGTACTTC. This codes for CASSLLGTSAKNIQYF.

CDR3 residues: CASGLGLAGGLTYEQYF. Here the CDR3 DNA reads TGTGCTAGTGGTTTGGGACTAGCGGGAGGGTTAACCTACGAGCAGTACTTC. The rearrangement joins TRBV12-5 to TRBJ2-7; 14 positions agree with TRBD2. Losses at the gene ends were 1 base for V and 2 bases for J; bases not matched to a gene: 4. The CDR3 contains 17 residues. Germline V lookup: CDR1 LGHNT, CDR2 FRNRAP.

This clone was seen just once. The chain couples TRBV28 to TRBJ2-7; TRBD2 agrees at 7 bases. Germline CDR1 reads MDHEN; CDR2 reads SYDVKM. CDR3 length equals 12 residues. J was trimmed by 7 bases and V by 3 bases; bases with no gene match: 3. CDR3 coding DNA: TGTGCCAGCAGTTTGCTAGCGGAGGAGCAGTACTTC. This gives the protein CASSLLAEEQYF.

A single count supports this clone. CDR3 region: CASSGGLAARRETQYF. The CDR3 DNA sequence: TGCGCCAGCAGCGGGGGACTAGCGGCCAGGCGGGAGACCCAGTACTTC. The chain couples TRBV5-1 to TRBJ2-5; 11 nucleotides agree with TRBD2. CDR3 size: 16 residues. The V gene's germline CDR1 is SGHRS and CDR2 YFSETQ. V lost 4 bases, J lost 5 bases, and 10 bases stayed unmatched.

This clone was seen a handful of times. The rearrangement joins TRBV6-1 to TRBJ1-2; the match to TRBD1 covers 8 bases. CDR1 is MNHNS and CDR2 is SASEGT in the germline V gene. This CDR3 is built from 13 residues. Germline trimming cut 6 bases from V and 6 bases from J; bases unmatched to any gene: 6. The CDR3 nucleotides are TGTGCCAGCAGCAAGGACAGGGAGGATGGCTACACCTTC. Amino acids: CASSKDREDGYTF.

This clone was observed many times. Other DNA sequences of this sample code for an identical CDR3. The genes are TRBV18 and TRBJ2-5, with 10 bases lining up with TRBD2. This CDR3 has 17 amino acids. Germline V gene data show CDR1 as KGHSH and CDR2 as LQKENI. V trimming: 0 bases; J trimming: 1 base; junction bases outside the gene matches: 5. The chain's CDR3 is CASSPPRLAGAQETQYF. The CDR3 nucleotides are TGTGCCAGCTCACCACCCCGGCTAGCGGGAGCCCAAGAGACCCAGTACTTC.

The CDR3 is CASSIINSPLHF. The CDR3 DNA follows: TGTGCCAGCAGCATAATTAATTCACCCCTCCACTTT. V and J are TRBV11-2 and TRBJ1-6, with D unresolved. The CDR3 length is 12 residues. Trimming removed 5 bases at V and 6 bases at J, with 5 bases between. Germline CDR1 and CDR2: SGHAT and FQNNGV.

V gene TRBV2 combines with J gene TRBJ2-1, with unresolved D. The V end was cut by 7 bases, the J end by 7 bases, with 11 bases between. The CDR3 covers 12 residues. Germline-derived CDR1 and CDR2 are SNHLY and FYNNEI. CDR3 sequence reads: CASTQVLNEQFF. As DNA, the CDR3 is TGTGCCAGCACTCAGGTCTTAAATGAGCAGTTCTTC.

The chain uses TRBV19 and TRBJ2-1; maybe TRBD1 (6 bases). The V end lost 4 bases, the J end lost 10 bases, and 8 bases lay between the germline ends. This CDR3 spans 11 amino acids. The germline gives CDR1 LNHDA, CDR2 SQIVND (reference sequence). CDR3 DNA sequence: TGTGCCAGTAGTAGTGGGACAGAGCAGTTCTTC. As protein: CASSSGTEQFF.

Concerning this clone itself: A far more abundant clone sits one base away, making this likely a read error. Other DNA sequences from this sample encode an identical CDR3 as well. The J gene is TRBJ1-4, the V gene TRBV7-9, with 7 bases lining up with TRBD1. In germline, CDR1 is SEHNR, CDR2 FQNEAQ (reference sequence). V lost 1 base and J lost 8; bases outside the gene matches: 4. This CDR3 is built from 14 residues. The CDR3 nucleotides are TGTGCCAGCAGCTTAGGACAGGGAGGGGAAAAACTGTTTTTT. This gives the protein CASSLGQGGEKLFF.

The chain recombines TRBV5-1 with TRBJ2-2; TRBD1 aligns across 7 bases. Unmatched junction bases numbered 3, after V lost 1 base and J lost 3 bases. The CDR3 has 15 amino acids. In germline, CDR1 is SGHRS, CDR2 YFSETQ. The CDR3 loop reads CASSLLRGHTGELFF. CDR3 DNA: TGCGCCAGCAGCTTGCTAAGGGGGCACACCGGGGAGCTGTTTTTT.

The chain couples TRBV14 to TRBJ1-2; 8 bases fit TRBD1. The germline gives CDR1 SGHDN, CDR2 FVKESK. The V and J ends lost 2 bases and 4 bases, in that order; junction bases with no gene match: 6. The CDR3 contains 15 residues. CDR3 coding DNA: TGTGCCAGCAGCCAACCCGGACAGGGTGGCTATGGCTACACCTTC. This codes for CASSQPGQGGYGYTF.

V usage is TRBV7-9 and J usage is TRBJ1-2; D uncertain. Germline V lookup: CDR1 SEHNR, CDR2 FQNEAQ (reference sequence). The CDR3 runs 14 residues. V was shortened by 1 base and J by 6 bases, with 12 bases between the two germline ends. This CDR3 is CASSLGRWEDGYTF. CDR3 coding DNA: TGTGCCAGCAGCTTAGGTCGCTGGGAAGATGGCTACACCTTC.

The rearrangement links TRBV30 to TRBJ1-4; no clear D gene. The germline V gene has CDR1 GTSNPN and CDR2 SVGIG (reference sequence). The V end was cut by 0 bases, the J end by 5 bases, with 4 bases between. The CDR3 is made up of 12 amino acids. As DNA, the CDR3 is TGTGCCTGGAGTGTCCAAAATGAAAAACTGTTTTTT. Translation: CAWSVQNEKLFF.